The rows below give T cell receptor beta chains drawn from one sample of a study of long-term antiretroviral therapy in people with HIV. Only in-frame clones appear in the TCRdb table, and some are missing; sequencing was by immunoSEQ multiplex PCR. The sample shows 25,000 to 35,000 clones, roughly 84% of them seen only once. Sample: unsorted PBMCs, taken 2.7 to 2.8 years after starting antiretroviral therapy. The receptors come from a man younger than 40 with HIV. Each CDR3 is given with its conserved first and last residue. Each record gives: CDR3 protein, CDR3 DNA, clone size, J gene, V gene, D gene. A D gene is named only where the DNA matches it firmly. Some rows mark clone size as missing; the rest say once, few, many or name a class of expanded clone.

CDR3: CAISSPDGEQYF; DNA: TGTGCCATCAGCAGCCCTGACGGCGAGCAGTACTTC; size: .; J: TRBJ2-7; V: TRBV10-3; D: .
CDR3: CASSGRLAEAFF; DNA: TGTGCCAGCAGTGGGAGGCTGGCTGAAGCTTTCTTT; size: .; J: TRBJ1-1; V: TRBV5-5; D: .
CDR3: CASSEGRVDQPQHF; DNA: TGTGCCAGCAGTGAGGGCAGGGTTGATCAGCCCCAGCATTTT; size: .; J: TRBJ1-5; V: TRBV2; D: .
CDR3: CASSGLWGPNEQFF; DNA: TGTGCCAGCAGTGGACTGTGGGGGCCTAATGAGCAGTTCTTC; size: .; J: TRBJ2-1; V: TRBV2; D: .
CDR3: CASSTRGPGELFF; DNA: TGTGCCAGTAGTACCCGGGGACCCGGGGAGCTGTTTTTT; size: .; J: TRBJ2-2; V: TRBV19; D: .
CDR3: CAWSEAGGVDEQYF; DNA: TGTGCCTGGAGTGAAGCGGGAGGGGTCGACGAGCAGTACTTC; size: once; J: TRBJ2-7; V: TRBV30; D: TRBD2
CDR3: CASSVRVGTGELFF; DNA: TGTGCCAGCAGCGTGCGGGTGGGCACCGGGGAGCTGTTTTTT; size: .; J: TRBJ2-2; V: TRBV9; D: .
CDR3: CASSQTVPGLAGGDTQYF; DNA: TGCGCCAGCAGCCAGACTGTTCCGGGACTAGCGGGAGGAGATACGCAGTATTTT; size: .; J: TRBJ2-3; V: TRBV4-3; D: TRBD2
CDR3: CASSVSADGYTF; DNA: TGTGCCAGCAGCGTCTCAGCCGATGGCTACACCTTC; size: .; J: TRBJ1-2; V: TRBV9; D: .
CDR3: CASSSAAQRQETQYF; DNA: TGTGCCAGCAGCTCCGCAGCACAACGCCAAGAGACCCAGTACTTC; size: .; J: TRBJ2-5; V: TRBV7-9; D: .
CDR3: CASTSPTGTLETQYF; DNA: TGTGCCTCCACCTCCCCGACAGGGACCTTAGAGACCCAGTACTTC; size: .; J: TRBJ2-5; V: TRBV30; D: TRBD1
CDR3: CASSVSGSTDTQYF; DNA: TGTGCCAGCAGCGTTAGCGGGAGCACAGATACGCAGTATTTT; size: .; J: TRBJ2-3; V: TRBV9; D: TRBD2
CDR3: CASRRMEGSYEQYF; DNA: TGTGCCAGCAGACGGATGGAGGGGTCCTACGAGCAGTACTTC; size: .; J: TRBJ2-7; V: TRBV2; D: .
CDR3: CATSRRQGGSNQPQHF; DNA: TGTGCCACCAGCAGGCGACAGGGGGGTAGCAATCAGCCCCAGCATTTT; size: .; J: TRBJ1-5; V: TRBV15; D: TRBD1
CDR3: CASSLQMDTEAFF; DNA: TGTGCCAGCAGCTTACAGATGGACACTGAAGCTTTCTTT; size: .; J: TRBJ1-1; V: TRBV7-6; D: .
CDR3: CASSYRGTEAFF; DNA: TGCGCCAGCAGCTACAGGGGCACTGAAGCTTTCTTT; size: .; J: TRBJ1-1; V: TRBV5-1; D: TRBD1
CDR3: CASSPYREHFSNQPQHF; DNA: TGCGCCAGCAGTCCGTACAGGGAACACTTTAGCAATCAGCCCCAGCATTTT; size: .; J: TRBJ1-5; V: TRBV23-1; D: .
CDR3: CASRGTGNTEAFF; DNA: TGTGCCAGTCGCGGGACAGGGAACACTGAAGCTTTCTTT; size: .; J: TRBJ1-1; V: TRBV18; D: TRBD1
CDR3: CAISEPDRGAYNSPLHF; DNA: TGTGCCATCAGTGAGCCCGACAGGGGAGCCTATAATTCACCCCTCCACTTT; size: .; J: TRBJ1-6; V: TRBV10-3; D: TRBD1
CDR3: CASSIVSGLNTGELFF; DNA: TGTGCCAGTAGTATAGTCTCGGGACTAAACACCGGGGAGCTGTTTTTT; size: .; J: TRBJ2-2; V: TRBV19; D: TRBD2
CDR3: CASSLTDRAYGYTF; DNA: TGTGCCAGCAGCTTGACAGATAGAGCTTATGGCTACACCTTC; size: once; J: TRBJ1-2; V: TRBV13; D: .
CDR3: CASRQSSGGEETQYF; DNA: TGCGCCAGCAGACAGAGTAGCGGGGGGGAAGAGACCCAGTACTTC; size: .; J: TRBJ2-5; V: TRBV5-1; D: TRBD2
CDR3: CASSRDSVGNTIYF; DNA: TGTGCCAGCAGCCGAGACTCCGTTGGAAACACCATATATTTT; size: once; J: TRBJ1-3; V: TRBV6-6; D: .
CDR3: CASSLPKTVYGYTF; DNA: TGCGCCAGCAGCTTACCCAAGACAGTCTATGGCTACACCTTC; size: .; J: TRBJ1-2; V: TRBV5-1; D: .
CDR3: CALSPGGGGSPLHF; DNA: TGTGCCCTCTCGCCGGGTGGGGGAGGCTCACCCCTCCACTTT; size: few; J: TRBJ1-6; V: TRBV6-1; D: .
CDR3: CASSFGGGNEKLFF; DNA: TGCGCCAGCAGCTTCGGGGGAGGTAATGAAAAACTGTTTTTT; size: .; J: TRBJ1-4; V: TRBV5-1; D: .